A single sample gave rise to the 17 T cell receptor beta chains below, sequenced in a study of blood T cell repertoires in COVID-19. Only in-frame clones appear in the TCRdb table, and some are missing; sequencing was by immunoSEQ multiplex PCR. The table has over 400,000 clones, around 90% seen once. Sample: peripheral blood. All receptors derive from a woman in her 50s with COVID-19, enrolled during active disease.

J is TRBJ1-4 and V is TRBV18, with D perhaps TRBD1 (5 bases). The CDR3 is 16 residues long. Germline CDR1 reads KGHSH; CDR2 reads LQKENI. The germline V and J ends were trimmed by 6 bases and 3 bases, with 17 bases remaining between them. The CDR3 DNA follows: TGTGCCAGCTCGCCCTCCACGGGGGGAGCTAATGAAAAACTGTTTTTT. Protein: CASSPSTGGANEKLFF.

V and J are TRBV3-1 (or the pseudogene TRBV3-2) and TRBJ2-7, with D tentatively TRBD1 (6 bases). The CDR3 runs to 14 residues. Germline lookup yields CDR1 LGHDT and CDR2 YNNKEL (reference sequence). V was clipped by 4 bases and J by 1 base, with 11 bases between them. The CDR3 DNA reads TGTGCCAGCAGCCCGGGACACAGATCCTACGAGCAGTACTTC. Translating gives CASSPGHRSYEQYF.

This rearrangement joins TRBV5-4 to TRBJ1-2; the D gene is possibly TRBD1 (5 bases). Germline V gene lookup returns CDR1 SGHNT and CDR2 YYREEE (reference sequence). CDR3 size: 16 residues. The V gene lost 0 bases and the J gene lost 4 bases, with 16 bases spanning the gap. CDR3 DNA: TGTGCCAGCAGCTTGGGCGGGGGACGTAGCTTCTATGGCTACACCTTC. It translates to CASSLGGGRSFYGYTF. The full variable domain, its missing parts supplied by reference TRBV5-4 and TRBJ1-2, is ETGVTQSPTHLIKTRGQQVTLRCSSQSGHNTVSWYQQALGQGPQFIFQYYREEENGRGNFPPRFSGLQFPNYSSELNVNALELDDSALYLCASSLGGGRSFYGYTFGSGTRLTVV.

This clone was recorded only once. The gene calls are TRBV19 and TRBJ1-2; D is unresolved. The germline V gene has CDR1 LNHDA and CDR2 SQIVND (reference sequence). Trimming shortened V by 8 bases and J by 4 bases, and 14 bases separated the two germline ends. The CDR3 consists of 13 residues. CDR3 sequence: CASVSVGGYGYTF. The CDR3 nucleotides are TGTGCCAGTGTTTCCGTGGGAGGCTATGGCTACACCTTC.

This clone was counted a single time. The V and J genes are TRBV30 and TRBJ2-7; 8 bases match TRBD1. Germline CDR1 GTSNPN, CDR2 SVGIG (reference sequence). J lost 5 bases, V lost 2 bases, and 5 bases had no gene match. The CDR3 totals 13 residues. The CDR3 DNA reads as TGTGCCTGGAGTACAGGCAGGGGGCACGAGCAGTACTTC. This gives the protein CAWSTGRGHEQYF.

The rearrangement joins TRBV24-1 to TRBJ1-5, with TRBD1 matching over 8 bases. The trim removed 2 bases at V and 6 bases at J, leaving 2 bases unmatched. The CDR3 covers 14 residues. The germline V gene has CDR1 KGHDR and CDR2 SFDVKD. This chain's CDR3 is CATSDSRGLQPQHF. CDR3 bases: TGTGCCACCAGTGATTCCAGGGGGCTTCAGCCCCAGCATTTT.

V and J are TRBV5-6 and TRBJ2-6, with a tentative D call TRBD2 (5 bases). Germline CDR1 is SGHDT and CDR2 is YYEEEE. The CDR3 sequence is 18 residues long. Trimming removed 6 bases at V and 2 bases at J, with 21 bases between. The CDR3 spells CASIRTGFQATGANVLTF. CDR3 in DNA: TGTGCCAGCATCAGGACTGGTTTCCAGGCCACTGGGGCCAACGTCCTGACTTTC.

The J gene is TRBJ2-5, the V gene TRBV13, with 10 positions matching TRBD1. The germline V gene encodes CDR1 PRHDT and CDR2 FYEKMQ (reference sequence). The CDR3 is 15 amino acids. The junction had 2 bases not matched to a gene; V was cut back by 2 bases and J by 2 bases. The CDR3, as DNA: TGTGCCAGCAGCTTATCGGACAGGGGGCAAGAGACCCAGTACTTC. Encoded protein: CASSLSDRGQETQYF.

The chain links TRBV7-9 to TRBJ1-2; 8 bases are a match to TRBD1. CDR1 is SEHNR and CDR2 is FQNEAQ in the germline V gene (reference sequence). V was pared by 5 bases and J by 5 bases, with 7 bases of the junction left unmatched. The CDR3 loop spans 14 amino acids. This CDR3 reads CASSKDRALYGYTF. CDR3 bases: TGTGCCAGCAGCAAGGACAGGGCTTTGTATGGCTACACCTTC. Complete variable domain (other parts from reference TRBV7-9 and TRBJ1-2): DTGVSQNPRHKITKRGQNVTFRCDPISEHNRLYWYRQTLGQGPEFLTYFQNEAQLEKSRLLSDRFSAERPKGSFSTLEIQRTEQGDSAMYLCASSKDRALYGYTFGSGTRLTVV.

This clone was counted only a few times. This sequence joins TRBV7-2 and TRBJ2-5; 9 bases map to TRBD2. The V gene's germline CDR1 is SGHTA and CDR2 FQGNSA. V was pared by 6 bases and J by 5 bases, with 7 bases of the junction left unmatched. The CDR3 spans 14 residues. The CDR3 DNA is TGTGCCAGCAGTACTGGGACTAGCCGGGAGACCCAGTACTTC. It translates to CASSTGTSRETQYF.

This chain joins TRBV24-1 and TRBJ2-2; the match to TRBD2 covers 9 bases. V was clipped by 1 base and J by 1 base; unmatched bases: 3. Germline V gene data show CDR1 as KGHDR and CDR2 as SFDVKD. The CDR3 totals 17 residues. CDR3 nucleotides: TGTGCCACCAGTGATTTATCGACTAGCGGGAACACCGGGGAGCTGTTTTTT. Protein product: CATSDLSTSGNTGELFF.

This chain links TRBV19 with TRBJ1-1; a possible D gene is TRBD1 (5 bases). Germline V gene lookup returns CDR1 LNHDA and CDR2 SQIVND (reference sequence). V lost 6 bases and J lost 8, with 13 bases in between. The CDR3 length is 12 residues. The CDR3 spells CASSGRAGEAFF. CDR3 nucleotides: TGTGCCAGTAGCGGCAGGGCTGGGGAAGCTTTCTTT. Full variable domain (remainder filled in from reference TRBV19 and TRBJ1-1): DGGITQSPKYLFRKEGQNVTLSCEQNLNHDAMYWYRQDPGQGLRLIYYSQIVNDFQKGDIAEGYSVSREKKESFPLTVTSAQKNPTAFYLCASSGRAGEAFFGQGTRLTVV.

The V call is TRBV5-6, the J call TRBJ1-1, with TRBD1 identical over 11 bases. The CDR3 has 15 amino acids. Unmatched junction bases numbered 4, after V lost 3 bases and J lost 3 bases. CDR1 SGHDT and CDR2 YYEEEE come from the germline V gene. The CDR3 DNA sequence: TGTGCCAGCAGCTGGACAGGGGGCGCGTACACTGAAGCTTTCTTT. Its translation is CASSWTGGAYTEAFF.

The chain recombines TRBV29-1 with TRBJ1-2; D unresolved. Trimming pared 6 bases from V and 2 bases from J, leaving 16 bases between. The CDR3 totals 14 residues. In germline, CDR1 is SQVTM, CDR2 ANQGSEA. The CDR3 DNA is TGCAGCGTGTTGCCGCGGGAGGCGAACTATGGCTACACCTTC. Translating gives CSVLPREANYGYTF.

A word on this clone: The same CDR3 also results from other DNA sequences found in this sample. The chain uses TRBV11-2 and TRBJ1-3; 7 bases line up with TRBD1. This CDR3 is built from 15 residues. The germline CDR1 and CDR2 sequences are SGHAT and FQNNGV. Trimming at V came to 5 bases and at J to 2 bases, leaving 6 bases not matched to a gene. The CDR3 protein is CASSPRQGTGNTIYF. CDR3 DNA sequence: TGTGCCAGCAGCCCTCGACAGGGTACTGGAAACACCATATATTTT.

At least ten counts were recorded for this clone. This sequence joins TRBV5-1 and TRBJ1-6; D is unresolved. This CDR3 has 16 amino acids. V lost 4 bases and J lost 7, with 18 bases in between. CDR1 is SGHRS, CDR2 YFSETQ, per germline. In nucleotides, the CDR3 is TGCGCCAGCAGCGCCGCTAGAGGGAATGCCAATTCACCCCTCCACTTT. Amino acid sequence: CASSAARGNANSPLHF.

The chain carries TRBV20-1 and TRBJ1-5; D is ambiguous. The germline V gene has CDR1 DFQATT and CDR2 SNEGSKA (reference sequence). Trimming removed 3 bases at V and 5 bases at J, with 14 bases between. The CDR3 length is 14 residues. The CDR3 region has the DNA TGCAGTGCTAGTCCGGGGTCAGGCCATCAGCCCCAGCATTTT. It codes for CSASPGSGHQPQHF.